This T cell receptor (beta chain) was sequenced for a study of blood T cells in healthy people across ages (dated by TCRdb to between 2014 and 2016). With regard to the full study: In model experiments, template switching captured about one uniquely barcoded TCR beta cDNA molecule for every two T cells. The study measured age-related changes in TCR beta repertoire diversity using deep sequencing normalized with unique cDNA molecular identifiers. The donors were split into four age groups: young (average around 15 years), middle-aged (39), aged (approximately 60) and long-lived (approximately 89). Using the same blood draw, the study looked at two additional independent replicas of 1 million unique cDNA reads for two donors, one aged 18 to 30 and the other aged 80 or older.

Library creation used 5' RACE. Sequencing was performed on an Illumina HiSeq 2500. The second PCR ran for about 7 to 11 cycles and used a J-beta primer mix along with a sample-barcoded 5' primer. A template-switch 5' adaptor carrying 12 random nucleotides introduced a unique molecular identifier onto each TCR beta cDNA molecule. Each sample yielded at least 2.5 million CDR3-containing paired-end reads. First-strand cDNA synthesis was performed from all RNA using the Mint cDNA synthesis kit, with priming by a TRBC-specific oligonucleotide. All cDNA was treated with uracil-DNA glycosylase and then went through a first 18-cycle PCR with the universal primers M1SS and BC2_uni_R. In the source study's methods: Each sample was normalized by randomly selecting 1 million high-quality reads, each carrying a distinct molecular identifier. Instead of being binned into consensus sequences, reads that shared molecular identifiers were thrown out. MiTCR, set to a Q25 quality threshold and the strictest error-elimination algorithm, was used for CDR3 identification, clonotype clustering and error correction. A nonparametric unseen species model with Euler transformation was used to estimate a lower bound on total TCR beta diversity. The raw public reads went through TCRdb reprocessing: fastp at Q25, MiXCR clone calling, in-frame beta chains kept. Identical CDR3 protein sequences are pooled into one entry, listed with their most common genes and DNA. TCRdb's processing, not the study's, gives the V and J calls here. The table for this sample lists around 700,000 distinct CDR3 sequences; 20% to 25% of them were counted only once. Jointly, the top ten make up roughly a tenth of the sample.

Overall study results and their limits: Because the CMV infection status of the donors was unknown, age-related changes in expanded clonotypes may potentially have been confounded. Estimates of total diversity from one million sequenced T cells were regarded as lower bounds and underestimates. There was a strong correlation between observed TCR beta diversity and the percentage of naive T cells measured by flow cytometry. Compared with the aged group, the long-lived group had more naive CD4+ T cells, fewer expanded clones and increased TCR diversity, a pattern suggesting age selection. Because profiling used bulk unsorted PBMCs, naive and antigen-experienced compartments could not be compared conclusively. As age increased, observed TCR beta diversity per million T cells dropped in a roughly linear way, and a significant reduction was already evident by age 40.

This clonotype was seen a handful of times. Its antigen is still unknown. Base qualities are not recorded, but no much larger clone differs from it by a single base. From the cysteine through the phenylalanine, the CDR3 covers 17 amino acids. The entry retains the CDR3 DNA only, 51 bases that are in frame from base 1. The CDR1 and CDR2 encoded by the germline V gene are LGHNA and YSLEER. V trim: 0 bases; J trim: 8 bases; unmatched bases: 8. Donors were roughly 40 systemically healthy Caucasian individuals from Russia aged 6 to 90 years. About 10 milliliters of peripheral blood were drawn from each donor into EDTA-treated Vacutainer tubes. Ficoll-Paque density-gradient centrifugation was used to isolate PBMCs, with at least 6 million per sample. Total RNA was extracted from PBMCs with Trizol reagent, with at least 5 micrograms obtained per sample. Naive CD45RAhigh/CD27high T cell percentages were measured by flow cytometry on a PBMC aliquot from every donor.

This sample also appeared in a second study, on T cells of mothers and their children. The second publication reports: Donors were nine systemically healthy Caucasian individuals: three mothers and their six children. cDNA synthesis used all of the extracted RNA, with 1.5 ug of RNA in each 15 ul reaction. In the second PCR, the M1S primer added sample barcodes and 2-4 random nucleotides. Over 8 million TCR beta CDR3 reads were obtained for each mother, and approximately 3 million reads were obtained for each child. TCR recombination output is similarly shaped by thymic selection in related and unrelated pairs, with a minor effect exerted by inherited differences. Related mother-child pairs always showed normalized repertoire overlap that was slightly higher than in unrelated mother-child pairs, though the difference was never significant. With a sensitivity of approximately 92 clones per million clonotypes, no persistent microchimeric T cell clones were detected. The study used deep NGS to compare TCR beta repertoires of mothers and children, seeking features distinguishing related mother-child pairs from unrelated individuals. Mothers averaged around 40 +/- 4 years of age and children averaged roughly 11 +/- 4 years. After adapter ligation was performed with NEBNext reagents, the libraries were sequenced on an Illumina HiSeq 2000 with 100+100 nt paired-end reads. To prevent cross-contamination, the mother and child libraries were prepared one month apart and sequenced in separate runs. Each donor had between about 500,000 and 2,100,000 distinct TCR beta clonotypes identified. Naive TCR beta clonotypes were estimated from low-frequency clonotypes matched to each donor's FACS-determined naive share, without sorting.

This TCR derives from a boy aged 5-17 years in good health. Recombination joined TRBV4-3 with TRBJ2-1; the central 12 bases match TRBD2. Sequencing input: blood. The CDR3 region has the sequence CASSQDPSGGAIYEQFF. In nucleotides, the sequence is TGCGCCAGCAGCCAAGATCCTAGCGGGGGGGCCATATATGAGCAGTTCTTC.